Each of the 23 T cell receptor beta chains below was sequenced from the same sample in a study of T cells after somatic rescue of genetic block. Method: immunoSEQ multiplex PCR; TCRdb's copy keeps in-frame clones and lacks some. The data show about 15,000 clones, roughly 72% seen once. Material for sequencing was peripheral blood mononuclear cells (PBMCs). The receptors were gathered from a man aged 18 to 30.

The CDR3 protein is CAWSWRTTKNIQYF. The CDR3 DNA is TGTGCCTGGAGTTGGCGAACAACCAAAAACATTCAGTACTTC. This chain uses TRBV30 with TRBJ2-4; D uncertain. This CDR3 has 14 residues. Germline V lookup: CDR1 GTSNPN, CDR2 SVGIG (reference sequence). Trimming pared 2 bases from V and 2 bases from J, leaving 10 bases between. Using reference TRBV30 and TRBJ2-4 for the parts outside the CDR3, the full variable domain is SQTIHQWPATLVQPVGSPLSLECTVEGTSNPNLYWYRQAAGRGLQLLFYSVGIGQISSEVPQNLSASRPQDRQFILSSKKLLLSDSGFYLCAWSWRTTKNIQYFGAGTRLSVL.

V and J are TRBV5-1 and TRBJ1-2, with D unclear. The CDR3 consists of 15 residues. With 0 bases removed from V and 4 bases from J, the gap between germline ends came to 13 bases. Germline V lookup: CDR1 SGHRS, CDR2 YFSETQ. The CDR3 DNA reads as TGCGCCAGCAGCTTGGCCAGTTTCGCCGTCTATGGCTACACCTTC. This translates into CASSLASFAVYGYTF. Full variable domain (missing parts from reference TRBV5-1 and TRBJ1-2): KAGVTQTPRYLIKTRGQQVTLSCSPISGHRSVSWYQQTPGQGLQFLFEYFSETQRNKGNFPGRFSGRQFSNSRSEMNVSTLELGDSALYLCASSLASFAVYGYTFGSGTRLTVV.

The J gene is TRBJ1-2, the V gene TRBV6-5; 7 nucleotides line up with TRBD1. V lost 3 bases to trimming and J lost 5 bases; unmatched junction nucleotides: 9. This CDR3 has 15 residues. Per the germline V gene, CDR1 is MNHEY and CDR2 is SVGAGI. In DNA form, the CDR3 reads TGTGCCAGCAGTTATGGAGGGGGCGCGAGGTATGGCTACACCTTC. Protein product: CASSYGGGARYGYTF.

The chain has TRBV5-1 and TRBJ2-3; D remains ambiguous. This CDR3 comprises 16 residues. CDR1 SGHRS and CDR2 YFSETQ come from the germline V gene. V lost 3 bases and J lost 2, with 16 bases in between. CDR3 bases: TGCGCCAGCAGCTCACGCCTCGGGTCCCTCACAGATACGCAGTATTTT. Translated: CASSSRLGSLTDTQYF.

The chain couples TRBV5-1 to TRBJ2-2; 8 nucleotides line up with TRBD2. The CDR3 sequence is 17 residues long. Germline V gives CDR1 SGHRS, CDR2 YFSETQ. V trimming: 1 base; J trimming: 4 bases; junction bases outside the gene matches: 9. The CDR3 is CASSLMYGRASTGELFF. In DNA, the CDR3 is TGCGCCAGCAGCTTGATGTACGGGAGGGCTAGCACCGGGGAGCTGTTTTTT.

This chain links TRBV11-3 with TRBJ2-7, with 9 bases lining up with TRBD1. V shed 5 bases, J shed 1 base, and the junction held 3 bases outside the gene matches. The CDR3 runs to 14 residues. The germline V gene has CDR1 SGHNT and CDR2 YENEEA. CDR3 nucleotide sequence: TGTGCCAGCAGCGTCGGGACAGGGTCCTACGAGCAGTACTTC. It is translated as CASSVGTGSYEQYF.

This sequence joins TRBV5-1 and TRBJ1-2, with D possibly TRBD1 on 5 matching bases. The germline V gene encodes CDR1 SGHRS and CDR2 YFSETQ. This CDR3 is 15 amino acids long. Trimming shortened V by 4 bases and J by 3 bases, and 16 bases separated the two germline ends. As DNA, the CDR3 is TGCGCCAGCAGCCTCAGGGTAGGACGTGACTATGGCTACACCTTC. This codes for CASSLRVGRDYGYTF.

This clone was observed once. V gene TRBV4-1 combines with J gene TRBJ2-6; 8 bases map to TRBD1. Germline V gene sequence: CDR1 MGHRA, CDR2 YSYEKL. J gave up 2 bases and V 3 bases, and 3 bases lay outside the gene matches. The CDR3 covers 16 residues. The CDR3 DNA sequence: TGCGCCAGCAGCCACCCCAGGGGGCCTGGGGCCAACGTCCTGACTTTC. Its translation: CASSHPRGPGANVLTF.

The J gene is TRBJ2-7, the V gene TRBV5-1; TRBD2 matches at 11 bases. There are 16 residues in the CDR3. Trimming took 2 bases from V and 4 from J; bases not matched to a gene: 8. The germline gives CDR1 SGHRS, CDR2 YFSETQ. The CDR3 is CASSFSLLAGVYEQYF. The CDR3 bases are TGCGCCAGCAGCTTTTCCCTACTAGCGGGAGTTTACGAGCAGTACTTC.

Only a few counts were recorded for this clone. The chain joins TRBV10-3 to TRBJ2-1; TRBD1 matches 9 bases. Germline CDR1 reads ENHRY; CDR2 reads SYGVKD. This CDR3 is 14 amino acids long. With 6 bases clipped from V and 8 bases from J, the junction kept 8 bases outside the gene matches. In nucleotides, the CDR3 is TGTGCCATCAGCGCGGGACAGGGTTCGGATGAGCAGTTCTTC. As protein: CAISAGQGSDEQFF.

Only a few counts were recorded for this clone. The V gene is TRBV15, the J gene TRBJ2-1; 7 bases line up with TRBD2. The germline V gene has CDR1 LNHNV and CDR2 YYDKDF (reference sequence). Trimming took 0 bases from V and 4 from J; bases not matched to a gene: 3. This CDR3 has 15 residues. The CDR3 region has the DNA TGTGCCACCAGCAGAGAGACTAGCCATTACAATGAGCAGTTCTTC. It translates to CATSRETSHYNEQFF.

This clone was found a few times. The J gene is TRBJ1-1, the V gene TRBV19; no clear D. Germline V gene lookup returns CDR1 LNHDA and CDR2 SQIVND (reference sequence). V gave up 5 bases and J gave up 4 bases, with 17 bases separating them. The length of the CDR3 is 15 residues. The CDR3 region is CASSPRHLDSTEAFF. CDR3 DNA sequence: TGTGCCAGTAGTCCGCGACACTTAGATAGCACTGAAGCTTTCTTT.

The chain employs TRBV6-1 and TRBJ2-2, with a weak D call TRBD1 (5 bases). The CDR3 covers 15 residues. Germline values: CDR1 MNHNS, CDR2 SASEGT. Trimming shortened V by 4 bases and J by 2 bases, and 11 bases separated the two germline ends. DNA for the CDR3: TGTGCCAGCAGTGGTCTGGGGCCAAACACCGGGGAGCTGTTTTTT. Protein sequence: CASSGLGPNTGELFF.

As DNA, the CDR3 is TGTGCCAGCAGCTTAGCCCCCGGGGGGCCCTACGAGCAGTACTTC. Its translation is CASSLAPGGPYEQYF. The genes are TRBV7-6 and TRBJ2-7; possibly TRBD2 for D (7 bases). Germline lookup yields CDR1 SGHVS and CDR2 FNYEAQ. This CDR3 region has 15 residues. V lost 0 bases, J lost 2 bases, and 11 bases lay in between.

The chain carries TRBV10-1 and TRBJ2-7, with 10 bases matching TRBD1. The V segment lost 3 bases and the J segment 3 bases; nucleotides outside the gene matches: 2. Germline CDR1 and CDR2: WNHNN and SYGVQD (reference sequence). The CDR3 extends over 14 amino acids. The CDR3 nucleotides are TGCGCCAGCAGTGACGGGACAGGGGTCTACGAGCAGTACTTC. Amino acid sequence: CASSDGTGVYEQYF.

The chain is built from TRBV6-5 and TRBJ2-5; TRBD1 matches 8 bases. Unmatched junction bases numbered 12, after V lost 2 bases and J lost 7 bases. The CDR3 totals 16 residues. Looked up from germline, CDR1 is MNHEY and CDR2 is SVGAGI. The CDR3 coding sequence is TGTGCCAGCAGTTACATTATCCCGACAGGGGCTAGGACCCAGTACTTC. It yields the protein CASSYIIPTGARTQYF.

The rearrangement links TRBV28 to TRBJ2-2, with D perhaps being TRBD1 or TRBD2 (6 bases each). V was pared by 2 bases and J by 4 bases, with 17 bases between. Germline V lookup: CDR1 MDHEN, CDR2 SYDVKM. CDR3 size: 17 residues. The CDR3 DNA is TGTGCCAGCAGTTTACACGGGACTCCCAGGGGCACCGGGGAGCTGTTTTTT. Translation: CASSLHGTPRGTGELFF. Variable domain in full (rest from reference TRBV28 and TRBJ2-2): DVKVTQSSRYLVKRTGEKVFLECVQDMDHENMFWYRQDPGLGLRLIYFSYDVKMKEKGDIPEGYSVSREKKERFSLILESASTNQTSMYLCASSLHGTPRGTGELFFGEGSRLTVL.

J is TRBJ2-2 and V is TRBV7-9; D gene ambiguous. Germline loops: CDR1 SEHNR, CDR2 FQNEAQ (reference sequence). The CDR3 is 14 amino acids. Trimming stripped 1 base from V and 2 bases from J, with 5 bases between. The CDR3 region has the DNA TGTGCCAGCAGCTTAGGTCTTAACACCGGGGAGCTGTTTTTT. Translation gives CASSLGLNTGELFF.

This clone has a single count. CDR3 sequence reads: CASSYSYGSSYEQYF. CDR3 coding DNA: TGTGCCAGCAGTTACTCGTACGGGAGCTCCTACGAGCAGTACTTC. The rearrangement links TRBV6-9 to TRBJ2-7, with D possibly TRBD2 on 6 matching bases. V dropped 3 bases and J dropped 0 bases, with 12 bases sitting between them. This CDR3 region has 15 residues. The germline gives CDR1 MNHGY, CDR2 SVAAGI.

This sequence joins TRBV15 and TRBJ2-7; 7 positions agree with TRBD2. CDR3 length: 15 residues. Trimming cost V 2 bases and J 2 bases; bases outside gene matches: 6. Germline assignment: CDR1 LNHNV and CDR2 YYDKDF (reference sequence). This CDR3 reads CATSRQAGPTYEQYF. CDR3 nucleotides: TGTGCCACCAGCAGACAAGCGGGACCGACCTACGAGCAGTACTTC.

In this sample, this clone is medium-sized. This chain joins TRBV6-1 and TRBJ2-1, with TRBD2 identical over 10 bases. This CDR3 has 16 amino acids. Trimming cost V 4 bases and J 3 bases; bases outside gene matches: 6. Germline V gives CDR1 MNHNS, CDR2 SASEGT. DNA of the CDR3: TGTGCCAGCAGTGTTCATAGCGGGGGGCTCTACAATGAGCAGTTCTTC. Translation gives CASSVHSGGLYNEQFF.

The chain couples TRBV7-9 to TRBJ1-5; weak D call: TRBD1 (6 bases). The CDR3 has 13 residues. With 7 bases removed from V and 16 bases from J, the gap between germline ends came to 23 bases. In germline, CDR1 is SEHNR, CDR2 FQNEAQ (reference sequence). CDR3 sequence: CASTLTWGHPLHF. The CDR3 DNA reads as TGTGCCAGCACCTTGACTTGGGGACATCCCCTCCATTTT.

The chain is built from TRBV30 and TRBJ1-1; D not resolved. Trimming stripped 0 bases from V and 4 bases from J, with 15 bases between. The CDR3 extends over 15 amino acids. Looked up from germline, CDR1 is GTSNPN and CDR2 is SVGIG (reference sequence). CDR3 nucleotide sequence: TGTGCCTGGAGTGTGACCTTCCACCCGGGCACTGAAGCTTTCTTT. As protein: CAWSVTFHPGTEAFF.